A selection of T cell receptor beta chains follows, all from one sample in a study of blood T cell repertoires in COVID-19. Sequenced by immunoSEQ multiplex PCR; TCRdb stores in-frame clones only, minus some. The profile shows over 300,000 clones, more than 80% of them singletons. What was sequenced was peripheral blood. These receptors originate from a man aged 40-50 years with acute or convalescent COVID-19. Both conserved end residues are part of each CDR3. Each record gives: J gene, V gene, clone size, D gene, CDR3 DNA, CDR3 protein. D genes are given only for firm matches. Part of the rows lack a size; the others show once, few, many or a class for expanded clones.

>TRBJ1-2|TRBV10-3|once|-
TGTGCCATCAGGCCGTCGGAGTATGGCTACACCTTC
CAIRPSEYGYTF
>TRBJ2-7|TRBV5-6|once|TRBD1
TGTGCCAGCAGCCCCAGGACAGGGCGCTCCTACGAGCAGTACTTC
CASSPRTGRSYEQYF
>TRBJ1-3|TRBV19|-|-
TGTGCCAGTAGTGTCCAGGGTTCCGGAAACACCATATATTTT
CASSVQGSGNTIYF
>TRBJ2-2|TRBV4-3|-|TRBD2
TGCGCCAGCAGCCAAGATTGGAGGGCTAGCGGGGTCGGGGAGCTGTTTTTT
CASSQDWRASGVGELFF
>TRBJ1-1|TRBV7-8|-|-
TGTGCCAGCAGCCGCTCTAGGGGTAGTTACACTGAAGCTTTCTTT
CASSRSRGSYTEAFF
>TRBJ2-7|TRBV27|-|TRBD1
TGTGCCAGCAGTCAACAGGGGTCGCTCTCCTCCTACGAGCAGTACTTC
CASSQQGSLSSYEQYF
>TRBJ2-3|TRBV20-1|-|-
TGCAGTGCTAGTCCCGCCGTAGTAGCAGATACGCAGTATTTT
CSASPAVVADTQYF
>TRBJ2-7|TRBV27|-|-
TGTGCCAGCAGTTCTGACAAGCCACCTCCGCACGAGCAGTACTTC
CASSSDKPPPHEQYF
>TRBJ2-7|TRBV27|-|TRBD1
TGTGCCAGCAGGGGACAGGGGGTTCCCTACGAGCAGTACTTC
CASRGQGVPYEQYF
>TRBJ2-1|TRBV19|-|TRBD1
TGTGCCAGTAGTGTCGGGACAGGCTCCTACAATGAGCAGTTCTTC
CASSVGTGSYNEQFF
>TRBJ2-5|TRBV7-8|once|TRBD2
TGTGCCAGCAGCTTAGAACTAGCGGGACTCCAAGAGACCCAGTACTTC
CASSLELAGLQETQYF
>TRBJ1-6|TRBV10-3|-|TRBD1
TGTGCCATCAGACCCGGGACAGGGGGGTCACCCCTCCACTTT
CAIRPGTGGSPLHF
>TRBJ1-1|TRBV19|-|TRBD1
TGTGCCAGTAGTTTCGGGACAGGGCTCACTGAAGCTTTCTTT
CASSFGTGLTEAFF
>TRBJ2-3|TRBV27|-|-
TGTGCCAGCGGAAGAGGGAGTACGCAGTATTTT
CASGRGSTQYF
>TRBJ2-3|TRBV9|-|TRBD2
TGTGCCAGCAGCGTTGCTAGCGGGAGTTATCTAGATACGCAGTATTTT
CASSVASGSYLDTQYF
>TRBJ2-7|TRBV13|-|TRBD2
TGTGCCAGCAGCTTGCCCCCTTGGTGGCGGGGGAAAAACTACGAGCAGTACTTC
CASSLPPWWRGKNYEQYF